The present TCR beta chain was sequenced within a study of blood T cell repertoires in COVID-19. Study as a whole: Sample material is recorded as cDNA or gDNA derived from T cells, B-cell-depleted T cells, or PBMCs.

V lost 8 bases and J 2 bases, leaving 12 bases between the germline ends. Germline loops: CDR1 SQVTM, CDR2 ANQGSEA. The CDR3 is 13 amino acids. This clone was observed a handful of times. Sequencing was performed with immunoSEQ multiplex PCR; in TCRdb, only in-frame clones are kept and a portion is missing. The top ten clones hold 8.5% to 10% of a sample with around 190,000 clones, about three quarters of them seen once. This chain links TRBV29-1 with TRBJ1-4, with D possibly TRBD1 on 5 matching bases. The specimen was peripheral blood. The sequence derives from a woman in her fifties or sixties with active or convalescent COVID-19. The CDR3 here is CSLGGGTNEKLFF. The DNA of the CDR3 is TGCAGCCTTGGGGGGGGGACTAATGAAAAACTGTTTTTT.